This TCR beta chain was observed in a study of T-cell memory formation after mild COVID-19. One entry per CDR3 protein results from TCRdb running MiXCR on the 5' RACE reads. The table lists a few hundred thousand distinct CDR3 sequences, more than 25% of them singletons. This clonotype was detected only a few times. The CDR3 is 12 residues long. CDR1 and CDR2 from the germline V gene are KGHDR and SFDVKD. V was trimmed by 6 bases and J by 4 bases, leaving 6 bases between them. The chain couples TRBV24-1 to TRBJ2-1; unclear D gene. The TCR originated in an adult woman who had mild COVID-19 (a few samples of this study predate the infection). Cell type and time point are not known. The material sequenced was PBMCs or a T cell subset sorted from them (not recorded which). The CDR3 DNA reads TGTGCCACCAGTTTGGGGTACAATGAGCAGTTCTTC. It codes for CATSLGYNEQFF.